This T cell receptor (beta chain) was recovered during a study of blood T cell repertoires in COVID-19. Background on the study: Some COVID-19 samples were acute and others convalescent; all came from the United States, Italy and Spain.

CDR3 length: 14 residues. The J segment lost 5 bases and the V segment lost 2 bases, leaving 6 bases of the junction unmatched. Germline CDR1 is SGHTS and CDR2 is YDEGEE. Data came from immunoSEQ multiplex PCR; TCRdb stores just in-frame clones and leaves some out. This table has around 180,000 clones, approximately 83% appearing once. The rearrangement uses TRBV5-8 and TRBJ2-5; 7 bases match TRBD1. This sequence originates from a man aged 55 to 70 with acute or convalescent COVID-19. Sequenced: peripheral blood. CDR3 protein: CASSLQGRWETQYF. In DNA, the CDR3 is TGTGCCAGCAGCTTACAGGGGAGATGGGAGACCCAGTACTTC. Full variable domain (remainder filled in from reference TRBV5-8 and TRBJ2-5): EAGVTQSPTHLIKTRGQQATLRCSPISGHTSVYWYQQALGLGLQFLLWYDEGEERNRGNFPPRFSGRQFPNYSSELNVNALELEDSALYLCASSLQGRWETQYFGPGTRLLVL.